This T cell receptor beta chain was sequenced during a study of blood T cell repertoires in COVID-19. Study-wide context: The cDNA or gDNA used as material had been derived from T cells, B-cell-depleted T cells, or PBMCs.

Germline V CDR1 and CDR2: SEHNR, FQNEAQ (reference sequence). V lost 1 base and J 3 bases, leaving 7 bases between the germline ends. The CDR3 is 14 amino acids. In the original workflow: Reference gene primer amplification in the assay estimated nucleated cell counts. Using immunoSEQ multiplex PCR, the repertoire was profiled, and TCRdb retains in-frame clones only, with some absent. The DNA was the basis for D and trimming; V, J and clone size are from that table. The data show under 400,000 clones, with 65% to 90% seen just once and about 4.2% held by the top ten. The study drew participants aged about 18 to 95 years from some 25 US areas.

Sequencing used PBMCs or T cells enriched from blood (not recorded which). The V call is TRBV7-9, the J call TRBJ1-5; no definite D call. This TCR was recovered from a woman aged 40 to 55 with acute COVID-19. CDR3 protein: CASSLGGFNQPQHF. CDR3 DNA sequence: TGTGCCAGCAGCTTAGGAGGATTCAATCAGCCCCAGCATTTT. The full variable domain, completed using reference TRBV7-9 and TRBJ1-5, is DTGVSQNPRHKITKRGQNVTFRCDPISEHNRLYWYRQTLGQGPEFLTYFQNEAQLEKSRLLSDRFSAERPKGSFSTLEIQRTEQGDSAMYLCASSLGGFNQPQHFGDGTRLSIL.